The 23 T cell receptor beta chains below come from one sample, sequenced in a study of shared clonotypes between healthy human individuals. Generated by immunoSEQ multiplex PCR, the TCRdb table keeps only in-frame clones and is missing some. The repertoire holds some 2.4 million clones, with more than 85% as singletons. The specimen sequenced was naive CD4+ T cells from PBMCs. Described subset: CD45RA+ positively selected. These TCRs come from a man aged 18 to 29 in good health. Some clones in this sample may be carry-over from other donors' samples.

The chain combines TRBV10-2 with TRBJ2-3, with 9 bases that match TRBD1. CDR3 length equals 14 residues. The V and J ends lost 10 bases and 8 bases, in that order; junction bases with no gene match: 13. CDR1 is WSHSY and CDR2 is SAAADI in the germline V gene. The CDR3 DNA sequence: TGCGCCACCAGGGACAGGGTTATGGCGGGTACGCAGTATTTT. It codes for CATRDRVMAGTQYF.

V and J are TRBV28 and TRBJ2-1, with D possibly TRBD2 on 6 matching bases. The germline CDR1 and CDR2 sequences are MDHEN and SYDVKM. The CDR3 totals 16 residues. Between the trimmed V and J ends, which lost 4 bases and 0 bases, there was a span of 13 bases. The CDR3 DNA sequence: TGTGCCAGCAGTTCCCGGGACTCATACTCCTACAATGAGCAGTTCTTC. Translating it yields CASSSRDSYSYNEQFF.

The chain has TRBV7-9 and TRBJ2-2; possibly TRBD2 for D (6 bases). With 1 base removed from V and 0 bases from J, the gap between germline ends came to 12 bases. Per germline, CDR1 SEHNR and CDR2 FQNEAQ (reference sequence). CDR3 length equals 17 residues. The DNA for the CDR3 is TGTGCCAGCAGCTTAGACGGGGGACGGGCGAACACCGGGGAGCTGTTTTTT. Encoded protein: CASSLDGGRANTGELFF.

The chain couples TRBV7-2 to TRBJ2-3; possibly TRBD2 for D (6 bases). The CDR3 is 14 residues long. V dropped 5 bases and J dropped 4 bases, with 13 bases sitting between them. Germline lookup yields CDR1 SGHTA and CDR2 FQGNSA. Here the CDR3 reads CASSRREYADTQYF. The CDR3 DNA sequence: TGTGCCAGCAGCCGACGGGAGTATGCAGATACGCAGTATTTT.

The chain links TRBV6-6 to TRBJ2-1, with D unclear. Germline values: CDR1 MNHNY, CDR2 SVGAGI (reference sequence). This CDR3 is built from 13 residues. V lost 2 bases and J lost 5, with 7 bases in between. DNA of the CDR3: TGTGCCAGCAGTTACCAGGTTAACAATGAGCAGTTCTTC. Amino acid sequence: CASSYQVNNEQFF.

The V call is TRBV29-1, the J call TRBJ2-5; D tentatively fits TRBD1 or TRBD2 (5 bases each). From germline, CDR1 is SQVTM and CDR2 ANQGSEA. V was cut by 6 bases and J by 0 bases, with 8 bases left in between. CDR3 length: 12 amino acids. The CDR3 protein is CSVLGHQETQYF. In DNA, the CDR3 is TGCAGCGTCCTGGGACACCAAGAGACCCAGTACTTC.

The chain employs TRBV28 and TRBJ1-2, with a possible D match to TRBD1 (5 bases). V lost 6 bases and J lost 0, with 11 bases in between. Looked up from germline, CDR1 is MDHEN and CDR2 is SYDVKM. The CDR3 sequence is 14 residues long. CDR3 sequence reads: CASRDTGANYGYTF. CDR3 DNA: TGTGCCAGCAGAGACACGGGGGCTAACTATGGCTACACCTTC.

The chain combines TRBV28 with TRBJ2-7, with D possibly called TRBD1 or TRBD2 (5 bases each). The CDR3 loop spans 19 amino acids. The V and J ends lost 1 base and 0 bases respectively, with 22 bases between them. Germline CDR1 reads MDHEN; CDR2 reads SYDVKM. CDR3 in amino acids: CASSLFGRVGAPSSYEQYF. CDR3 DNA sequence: TGTGCCAGCAGTTTATTCGGTAGGGTCGGGGCCCCGAGCTCCTACGAGCAGTACTTC.

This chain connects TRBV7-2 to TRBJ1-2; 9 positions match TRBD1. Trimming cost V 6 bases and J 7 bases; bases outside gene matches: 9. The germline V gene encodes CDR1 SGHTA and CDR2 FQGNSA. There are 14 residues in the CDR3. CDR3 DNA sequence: TGTGCCAGCAGTACAGGGGGCTGGGATGGTGGCTACACCTTC. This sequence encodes CASSTGGWDGGYTF.

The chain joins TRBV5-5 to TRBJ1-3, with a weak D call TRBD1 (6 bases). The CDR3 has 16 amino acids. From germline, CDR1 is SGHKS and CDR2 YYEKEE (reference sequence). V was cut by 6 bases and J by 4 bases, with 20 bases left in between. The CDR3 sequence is CASTEGGLFWGNTIYF. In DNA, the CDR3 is TGTGCCAGCACGGAAGGGGGTCTCTTTTGGGGAAACACCATATATTTT.

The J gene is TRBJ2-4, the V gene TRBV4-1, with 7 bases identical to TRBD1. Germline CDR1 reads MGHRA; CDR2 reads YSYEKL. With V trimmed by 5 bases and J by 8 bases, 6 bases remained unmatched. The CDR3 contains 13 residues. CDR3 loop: CASSKNRGHIQYF. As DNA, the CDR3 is TGCGCCAGCAGCAAAAACAGGGGACACATTCAGTACTTC.

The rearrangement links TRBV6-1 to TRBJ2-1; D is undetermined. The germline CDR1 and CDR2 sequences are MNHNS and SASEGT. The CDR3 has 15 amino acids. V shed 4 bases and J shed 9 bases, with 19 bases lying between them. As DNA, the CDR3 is TGTGCCAGCAGTGCGGTGCTAGGTTTTGGAATTGAGCAGTTCTTC. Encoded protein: CASSAVLGFGIEQFF.

The CDR3 spells CASSPPGQAREYF. CDR3 bases: TGTGCCAGCTCACCCCCGGGACAGGCTAGGGAGTACTTC. V and J are TRBV18 and TRBJ2-7; 8 bases line up with TRBD1. Trimming took 3 bases from V and 11 from J; bases not matched to a gene: 9. From germline, CDR1 is KGHSH and CDR2 LQKENI. The CDR3 runs to 13 residues.

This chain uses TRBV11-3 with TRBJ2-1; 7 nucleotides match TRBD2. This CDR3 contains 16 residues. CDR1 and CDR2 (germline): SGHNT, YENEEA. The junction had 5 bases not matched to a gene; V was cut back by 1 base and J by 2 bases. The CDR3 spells CASSLAVGGPYNEQFF. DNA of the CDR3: TGTGCCAGCAGCTTAGCTGTGGGAGGGCCCTACAATGAGCAGTTCTTC.

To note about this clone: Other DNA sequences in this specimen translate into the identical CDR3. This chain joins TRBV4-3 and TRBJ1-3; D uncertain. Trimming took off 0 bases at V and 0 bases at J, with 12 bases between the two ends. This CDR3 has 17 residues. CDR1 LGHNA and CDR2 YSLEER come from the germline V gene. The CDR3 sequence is CASSQDPGANSGNTIYF. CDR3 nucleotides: TGCGCCAGCAGCCAAGATCCAGGAGCCAACTCTGGAAACACCATATATTTT.

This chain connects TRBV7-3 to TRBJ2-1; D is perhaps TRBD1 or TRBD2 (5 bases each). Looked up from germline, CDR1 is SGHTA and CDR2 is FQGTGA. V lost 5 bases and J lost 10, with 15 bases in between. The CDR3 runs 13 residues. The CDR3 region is CASSPGTPGEQFF. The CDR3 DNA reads TGTGCCAGCAGCCCCGGGACGCCGGGGGAGCAGTTCTTC.

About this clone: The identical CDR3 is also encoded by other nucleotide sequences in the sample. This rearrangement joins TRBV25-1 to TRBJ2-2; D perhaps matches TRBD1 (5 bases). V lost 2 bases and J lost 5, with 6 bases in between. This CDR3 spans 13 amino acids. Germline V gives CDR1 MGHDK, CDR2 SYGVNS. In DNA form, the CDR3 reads TGTGCCAGCAGTGAAAGGGGTACCGGGGAGCTGTTTTTT. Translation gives CASSERGTGELFF.

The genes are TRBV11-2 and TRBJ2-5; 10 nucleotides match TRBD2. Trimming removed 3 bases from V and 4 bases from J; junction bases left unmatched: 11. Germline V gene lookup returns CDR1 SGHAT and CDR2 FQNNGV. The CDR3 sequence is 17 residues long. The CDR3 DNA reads TGTGCCAGCAGCTTGATTTGGACTAGCGGAAAACGAGAGACCCAGTACTTC. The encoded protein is CASSLIWTSGKRETQYF.

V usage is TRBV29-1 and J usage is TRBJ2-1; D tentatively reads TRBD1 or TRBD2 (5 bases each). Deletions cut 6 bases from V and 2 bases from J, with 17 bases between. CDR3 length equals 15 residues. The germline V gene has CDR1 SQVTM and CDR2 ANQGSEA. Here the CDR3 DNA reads TGCAGCGTCCTCACCCGGGACGCCACCTACAATGAGCAGTTCTTC. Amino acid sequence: CSVLTRDATYNEQFF.

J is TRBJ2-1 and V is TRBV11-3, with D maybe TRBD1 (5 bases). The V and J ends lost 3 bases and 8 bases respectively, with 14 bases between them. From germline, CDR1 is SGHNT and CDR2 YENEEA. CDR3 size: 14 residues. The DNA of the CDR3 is TGTGCCAGCAGCTTGGGGCGGAGTTCCTATGAGCAGTTCTTC. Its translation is CASSLGRSSYEQFF.

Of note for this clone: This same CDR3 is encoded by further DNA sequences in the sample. The DNA of the CDR3 is TGTGCCAGCAGTTTGGGCAGGGGAAATCAGCCCCAGCATTTT. Encoded protein: CASSLGRGNQPQHF. This chain joins TRBV28 and TRBJ1-5, with D perhaps TRBD1 (6 bases). The CDR3 has 14 residues. Germline-derived CDR1 and CDR2 are MDHEN and SYDVKM. V shed 3 bases and J shed 4 bases, with 10 bases lying between them. Full variable domain (outside the CDR3, taken from reference TRBV28 and TRBJ1-5): DVKVTQSSRYLVKRTGEKVFLECVQDMDHENMFWYRQDPGLGLRLIYFSYDVKMKEKGDIPEGYSVSREKKERFSLILESASTNQTSMYLCASSLGRGNQPQHFGDGTRLSIL.

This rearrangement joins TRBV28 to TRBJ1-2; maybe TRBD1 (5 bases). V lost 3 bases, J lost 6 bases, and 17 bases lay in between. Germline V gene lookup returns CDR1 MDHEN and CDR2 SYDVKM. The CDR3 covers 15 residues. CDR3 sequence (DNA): TGTGCCAGCAGTTTGACAGACTTGAGGGTCAATGGCTACACCTTC. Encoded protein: CASSLTDLRVNGYTF.

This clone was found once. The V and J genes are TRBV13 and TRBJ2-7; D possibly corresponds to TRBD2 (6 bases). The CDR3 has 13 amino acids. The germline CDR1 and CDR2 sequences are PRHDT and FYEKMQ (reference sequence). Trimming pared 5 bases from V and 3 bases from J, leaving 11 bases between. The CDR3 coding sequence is TGTGCCAGCAGCGGCGGGGTAGGCTACGAGCAGTACTTC. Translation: CASSGGVGYEQYF.